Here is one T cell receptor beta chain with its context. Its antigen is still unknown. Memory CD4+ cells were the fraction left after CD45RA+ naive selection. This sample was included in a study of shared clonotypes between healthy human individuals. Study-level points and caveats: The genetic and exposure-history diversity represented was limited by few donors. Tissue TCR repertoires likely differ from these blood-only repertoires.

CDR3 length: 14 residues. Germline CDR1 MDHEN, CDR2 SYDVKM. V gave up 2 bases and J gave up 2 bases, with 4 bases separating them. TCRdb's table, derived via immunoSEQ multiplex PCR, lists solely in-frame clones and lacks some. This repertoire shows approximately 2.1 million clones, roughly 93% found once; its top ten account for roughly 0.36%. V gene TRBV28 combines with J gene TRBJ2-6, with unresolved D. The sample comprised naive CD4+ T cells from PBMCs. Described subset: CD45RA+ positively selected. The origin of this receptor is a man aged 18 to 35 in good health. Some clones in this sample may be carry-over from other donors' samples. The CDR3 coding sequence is TGTGCCAGCAGTTTAACCCCTGGGGCCAACGTCCTGACTTTC. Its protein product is CASSLTPGANVLTF.